This T cell receptor beta chain is from a study of shared clonotypes between healthy human individuals. Using immunoSEQ multiplex PCR, the repertoire was profiled, and TCRdb retains in-frame clones only, with some absent. The sample includes about 300,000 clones, around 72% of them seen just once. All the donors were Caucasian adults who lived in Nashville, Tennessee. As regards this clone: Its antigen remains unknown.

Study-wide results and caveats: Sharing across four donors was highest in naive CD4 (roughly 5%) and lowest in memory CD8 (around 0.4%). Non-shared clonotypes were found to have lower generation probabilities than the clonotypes that were shared by all four of the sorted-subset donors.

V was clipped by 5 bases and J by 6 bases; unmatched bases: 15. Germline V lookup: CDR1 SGHTA, CDR2 FQGTGA. The CDR3 has 17 residues. Material: memory CD4+ T cells sorted from blood. Subset specified: CD45RA-negative fraction. The sequence was collected from a young man in good health. The V gene is TRBV7-3, the J gene TRBJ2-1; 8 bases align to TRBD2. CDR3 residues: CASSPSRAGGSSNEQFF. The CDR3 DNA is TGTGCCAGCAGCCCCTCTAGGGCGGGAGGTTCATCCAATGAGCAGTTCTTC.